Shown below are 25 T cell receptor beta chains from a single sample sequenced in a study of CD8+ T cells in alopecia areata. In each case, RNA was isolated and then reverse transcribed into cDNA as the sequencing template. TCRdb's table, derived via immunoSEQ multiplex PCR, lists solely in-frame clones and lacks some. The sample has over 100,000 clones, roughly 50% seen once. This sample's treatment: oral pan-JAK inhibitor, 5-10 mg twice daily. Sequenced here: CD8+ T cells sorted from blood, sampled at week 24, from a patient treated with tofacitinib. The receptors come from a human donor with alopecia areata.

The sample holds a few counts of this clone. The chain combines TRBV13 with TRBJ2-1; 7 nucleotides line up with TRBD2. Losses at the gene ends were 1 base for V and 0 bases for J; bases not matched to a gene: 6. CDR1 is PRHDT, CDR2 FYEKMQ, per germline (reference sequence). The CDR3 is 17 residues long. In nucleotides, the CDR3 is TGTGCCAGCAGCTTAGAGCTAGCGGTGACCTCCTACAATGAGCAGTTCTTC. Amino acids: CASSLELAVTSYNEQFF.

The V call is TRBV13, the J call TRBJ2-1; D call uncertain. Trimming cost V 4 bases and J 1 base, with 11 bases left between them. Germline CDR1 and CDR2: PRHDT and FYEKMQ (reference sequence). CDR3 length: 15 amino acids. The CDR3 region has the DNA TGTGCCAGCAGCTCCGCGACTGATTCCTACAATGAGCAGTTCTTC. It translates to CASSSATDSYNEQFF.

A few counts support this clone. This sequence joins TRBV30 and TRBJ1-1; TRBD1 matches at 7 bases. Per germline, CDR1 GTSNPN and CDR2 SVGIG (reference sequence). V shed 3 bases, J shed 3 bases, and the junction held 10 bases outside the gene matches. The CDR3 has 15 amino acids. CDR3 DNA sequence: TGTGCCTGGAGAGATTGGACAGGTATAGACACTGAAGCTTTCTTT. This gives the protein CAWRDWTGIDTEAFF.

This sequence joins TRBV27 and TRBJ2-3, with 9 bases matching TRBD1. Losses at the gene ends were 5 bases for V and 0 bases for J; bases not matched to a gene: 6. In germline, CDR1 is MNHEY, CDR2 SMNVEV (reference sequence). The CDR3 runs to 16 residues. This CDR3 reads CASSLDRGLSTDTQYF. In DNA form, the CDR3 reads TGTGCCAGCAGTCTCGACAGGGGGTTGAGCACAGATACGCAGTATTTT.

J is TRBJ2-1 and V is TRBV30, with a weak D call TRBD2 (5 bases). V lost 2 bases, J lost 5 bases, and 7 bases lay in between. There are 12 residues in the CDR3. CDR1 GTSNPN and CDR2 SVGIG come from the germline V gene (reference sequence). The CDR3 DNA follows: TGTGCCTGGAGTTACGGGGACAATGAGCAGTTCTTC. It translates to CAWSYGDNEQFF.

The V and J genes are TRBV11-2 and TRBJ2-5; maybe TRBD1 (5 bases). The CDR3 covers 15 residues. The ends were cut back, 5 bases at V and 0 bases at J, with 13 bases in the middle. Germline loops: CDR1 SGHAT, CDR2 FQNNGV. CDR3 sequence: CASSAQTEYQETQYF. As DNA, the CDR3 is TGTGCCAGCAGCGCCCAGACAGAGTACCAAGAGACCCAGTACTTC.

The rearrangement joins TRBV6-5 to TRBJ2-7, with 7 nucleotides matching TRBD2. V trimming: 5 bases; J trimming: 3 bases; junction bases outside the gene matches: 10. This CDR3 comprises 15 residues. The germline V gene encodes CDR1 MNHEY and CDR2 SVGAGI. CDR3 DNA sequence: TGTGCCAGCAGTCCATCCGGGGAGGGAATCTACGAGCAGTACTTC. Its translation: CASSPSGEGIYEQYF.

The chain employs TRBV11-2 and TRBJ2-2, with D tentatively TRBD1 (6 bases). CDR1 is SGHAT, CDR2 FQNNGV, per germline. This CDR3 is built from 16 residues. Trimming left V 5 bases short and J 0 bases short, with 13 bases between. The DNA for the CDR3 is TGTGCCAGCAGCGCAAGACAGGCCACGAACACCGGGGAGCTGTTTTTT. It encodes CASSARQATNTGELFF.

This clone came up a few times. This chain's CDR3 is CASSWRDTNVLTF. The DNA of the CDR3 is TGTGCCAGCTCCTGGAGGGACACCAACGTCCTGACTTTC. This chain joins TRBV6-1 and TRBJ2-6; D could derive from TRBD1 or TRBD2 (6 bases each). The germline V and J ends were trimmed by 8 bases and 8 bases, with 13 bases remaining between them. The CDR3 is 13 amino acids. In germline, CDR1 is MNHNS, CDR2 SASEGT.

The rearrangement joins TRBV29-1 to TRBJ2-7; 7 positions match TRBD1. CDR1 SQVTM and CDR2 ANQGSEA come from the germline V gene. This CDR3 has 12 amino acids. The V segment lost 7 bases and the J segment 2 bases; nucleotides outside the gene matches: 5. CDR3 in DNA: TGCAGCGCCGTGACAGGGACCTACGAGCAGTACTTC. As protein: CSAVTGTYEQYF.

This chain links TRBV11-2 with TRBJ2-2; 15 bases agree with TRBD2. Germline CDR1 is SGHAT and CDR2 is FQNNGV. V lost 6 bases to trimming and J lost 6 bases; unmatched junction nucleotides: 2. This CDR3 region has 15 residues. CDR3 sequence: CASSWTSGGAGELFF. CDR3 in DNA: TGTGCCAGCAGTTGGACTAGCGGGGGGGCCGGGGAGCTGTTTTTT. Full variable domain (remainder filled in from reference TRBV11-2 and TRBJ2-2): EAGVAQSPRYKIIEKRQSVAFWCNPISGHATLYWYQQILGQGPKLLIQFQNNGVVDDSQLPKDRFSAERLKGVDSTLKIQPAKLEDSAVYLCASSWTSGGAGELFFGEGSRLTVL.

This clone was observed a single time. The chain recombines TRBV19 with TRBJ1-1; 8 positions match TRBD1. This CDR3 region has 13 residues. Germline CDR1 reads LNHDA; CDR2 reads SQIVND (reference sequence). Trimming cost V 10 bases and J 4 bases; bases outside gene matches: 8. This chain's CDR3 is CATTIDRGTEAFF. CDR3 sequence (DNA): TGTGCCACCACCATTGACAGGGGCACTGAAGCTTTCTTT. The whole variable domain, filled in from reference TRBV19 and TRBJ1-1, reads DGGITQSPKYLFRKEGQNVTLSCEQNLNHDAMYWYRQDPGQGLRLIYYSQIVNDFQKGDIAEGYSVSREKKESFPLTVTSAQKNPTAFYLCATTIDRGTEAFFGQGTRLTVV.

This chain uses TRBV6-5 with TRBJ1-6; D unresolved. V lost 2 bases and J lost 0, with 8 bases in between. The CDR3 runs 16 residues. Germline assignment: CDR1 MNHEY and CDR2 SVGAGI. The CDR3 DNA is TGTGCCAGCAGTTACAGCTTCCTCTCCTATAATTCACCCCTCCACTTT. Its translation is CASSYSFLSYNSPLHF.

The chain employs TRBV27 and TRBJ2-5, with D perhaps matching TRBD2 (6 bases). CDR1 MNHEY and CDR2 SMNVEV come from the germline V gene (reference sequence). CDR3 length: 15 amino acids. Trimming stripped 5 bases from V and 3 bases from J, with 16 bases between. The DNA for the CDR3 is TGTGCCAGCAGTGTGCATCGGGGGTCCGAAGAGACCCAGTACTTC. Its protein is CASSVHRGSEETQYF.

The chain joins TRBV7-6 to TRBJ2-2, with D possibly matching TRBD2 (5 bases). Germline CDR1 reads SGHVS; CDR2 reads FNYEAQ. The CDR3 runs 20 residues. The ends were cut back, 5 bases at V and 1 base at J, with 26 bases in the middle. The CDR3 region has the DNA TGTGCCAGCAGCCTCTTCCCGAGGGTAGTCCCCGATCAGAACACCGGGGAGCTGTTTTTT. Amino acid sequence: CASSLFPRVVPDQNTGELFF.

Only a few counts were recorded for this clone. The chain uses TRBV7-9 and TRBJ1-2, with 8 bases matching TRBD1. The germline V gene encodes CDR1 SEHNR and CDR2 FQNEAQ (reference sequence). The junction had 6 bases not matched to a gene; V was cut back by 5 bases and J by 4 bases. The CDR3 loop spans 14 amino acids. CDR3 in amino acids: CASSEGQGRYGYTF. CDR3 in DNA: TGTGCCAGCAGCGAAGGACAGGGACGCTATGGCTACACCTTC. Using reference TRBV7-9 and TRBJ1-2 for the parts outside the CDR3, the full variable domain is DTGVSQNPRHKITKRGQNVTFRCDPISEHNRLYWYRQTLGQGPEFLTYFQNEAQLEKSRLLSDRFSAERPKGSFSTLEIQRTEQGDSAMYLCASSEGQGRYGYTFGSGTRLTVV.

In DNA, the CDR3 is TGTGCCAGCAGTCCCGGGGTCAAGGGGGCCAACGTCCTGACTTTC. Amino acid sequence: CASSPGVKGANVLTF. The chain combines TRBV6-5 with TRBJ2-6, with D possibly TRBD2 on 5 matching bases. The CDR3 is made up of 15 amino acids. Trimming removed 5 bases at V and 4 bases at J, with 12 bases between. Per the germline V gene, CDR1 is MNHEY and CDR2 is SVGAGI.

At least ten counts were recorded for this clone. This chain uses TRBV4-3 with TRBJ2-6; D may be TRBD1 (6 bases). The CDR3 consists of 17 residues. From germline, CDR1 is LGHNA and CDR2 YSLEER. The V and J ends lost 0 bases and 0 bases respectively, with 9 bases between them. The CDR3 coding sequence is TGCGCCAGCAGCCAAGATGGGACAAACTCTGGGGCCAACGTCCTGACTTTC. It is translated as CASSQDGTNSGANVLTF.

The chain uses TRBV5-6 and TRBJ1-3; no definite D call. This CDR3 spans 14 amino acids. Germline V gives CDR1 SGHDT, CDR2 YYEEEE. With 1 base removed from V and 4 bases from J, the gap between germline ends came to 9 bases. This CDR3 reads CASSLSRKGNTIYF. The CDR3 DNA sequence: TGTGCCAGCAGCTTGTCGAGGAAAGGAAACACCATATATTTT.

A few counts support this clone. The chain joins TRBV7-8 to TRBJ2-7, with 14 bases matching TRBD2. V gave up 5 bases and J gave up 4 bases; unmatched junction bases: 4. CDR3 size: 15 residues. Germline V gene sequence: CDR1 SGHVS, CDR2 FQNEAQ. The CDR3 here is CASSVRTSGGYEQYF. DNA of the CDR3: TGTGCCAGCAGCGTACGGACTAGCGGGGGGTACGAGCAGTACTTC.

The V gene is TRBV10-3, the J gene TRBJ2-1, with 7 bases that match TRBD2. V lost 0 bases and J lost 5; bases outside the gene matches: 7. Per germline, CDR1 ENHRY and CDR2 SYGVKD. This CDR3 is 16 amino acids long. CDR3 amino acids: CAISESRGEKDNEQFF. The CDR3 region has the DNA TGTGCCATCAGTGAGTCTCGGGGGGAAAAGGACAATGAGCAGTTCTTC.

This clone turned up a few times. The chain combines TRBV6-5 with TRBJ2-5, with D maybe TRBD2 (6 bases). The CDR3 runs to 14 residues. V was shortened by 5 bases and J by 4 bases, with 14 bases between the two germline ends. CDR1 is MNHEY, CDR2 SVGAGI, per germline. The chain's CDR3 is CASSHLQEGETQYF. The CDR3 nucleotides read TGTGCCAGCAGTCATCTGCAGGAGGGAGAGACCCAGTACTTC.

This chain uses TRBV5-1 with TRBJ2-7; 7 bases agree with TRBD1. The CDR3 extends over 13 amino acids. CDR1 is SGHRS, CDR2 YFSETQ, per germline. V was clipped by 4 bases and J by 3 bases; unmatched bases: 4. DNA for the CDR3: TGCGCCAGCAGCCAGGGGGTAGGCTACGAGCAGTACTTC. Translating gives CASSQGVGYEQYF.

The chain is built from TRBV6-6 and TRBJ2-5, with 15 nucleotides matching TRBD2. CDR3 length: 16 residues. Germline CDR1 MNHNY, CDR2 SVGAGI (reference sequence). V shed 6 bases, J shed 2 bases, and the junction held 4 bases outside the gene matches. CDR3 region: CASSRTSGGGQETQYF. The CDR3 nucleotides are TGTGCCAGCAGCCGGACTAGCGGGGGGGGACAAGAGACCCAGTACTTC.

V usage is TRBV5-4 and J usage is TRBJ2-7; TRBD1 matches at 8 bases. The CDR3 extends over 13 amino acids. Germline loops: CDR1 SGHNT, CDR2 YYREEE (reference sequence). V was clipped by 3 bases and J by 2 bases; unmatched bases: 1. DNA of the CDR3: TGTGCCAGCAGCTCAGGGGGCGCCTACGAGCAGTACTTC. It yields the protein CASSSGGAYEQYF.